This T cell receptor beta chain originates from a study of T cell changes during pregnancy in multiple sclerosis. Assay: immunoSEQ multiplex PCR; the TCRdb copy retains only in-frame clones and omits some. The sample has tens of thousands of clones; roughly nine tenths are singletons. This CDR3 region has 13 residues. V lost 3 bases and J lost 3, with 12 bases in between. The germline V gene has CDR1 GTSNPN and CDR2 SVGIG (reference sequence). The chain has TRBV30 and TRBJ2-7; D possibly corresponds to TRBD2 (5 bases). The sequencing used CD8+ T cells from peripheral blood mononuclear cells, collected in the second trimester of pregnancy. This sequence was found in a female donor with multiple sclerosis, enrolled in a pregnancy study. The CDR3, as DNA: TGTGCCTGGAGAAATTTGGGGAGCTACGAGCAGTACTTC. It codes for CAWRNLGSYEQYF.